This TCR beta chain was found in a study of regulatory T cells in long-lasting Graves disease. Findings and limits, study-wide: There was favoring of TRBV28, TRBJ1-2 and TRBJ2-5 in persistent disease.

Stated time point: newly diagnosed GD, antithyroid drugs for less than 3 months. PBMCs were the source of the RNA used for TCR sequencing. To make TCR beta libraries, researchers used iRepertoire HTBI primers and Arm-PCR of CDR3 regions. TCRdb analysed the multiplex PCR reads with MiXCR anew, one entry per CDR3 protein. The sample includes 550,000 to 650,000 distinct CDR3 sequences, 15% to 20% of them seen just once. As concerns this clonotype: What it recognizes is unknown.

V was pared by 3 bases and J by 7 bases, with 19 bases between. This CDR3 comprises 15 residues. The V gene's germline CDR1 is KGHSH and CDR2 LQKENI. This same sample was also part of a study on T cells in Graves' hyperthyroidism and ophthalmopathy.

Sequences were derived from peripheral blood mononuclear cells (PBMCs), sampled at new diagnosis, from a patient treated with antithyroid drugs. The clonotype was recovered from a young man with Graves disease. The V gene is TRBV18, the J gene TRBJ2-7; TRBD2 is a possible D gene (6 bases). CDR3 sequence reads: CASSPREQRRGEQYF. Written as DNA, the CDR3 is TGTGCCAGCTCACCCCGAGAACAGAGGCGGGGAGAGCAGTACTTC.